This record concerns one TCR beta chain sequence. What it recognizes is unknown. Only in-frame clones appear in the TCRdb table, and some are missing; sequencing was by immunoSEQ multiplex PCR. The sample records about 4,200 clones, roughly 90% being singletons. About five deparaffinized, unstained about 9 um sections supplied tumor areas macrodissected using marked H&E slides as a guide. The data were obtained in a study of T cells in lung cancer brain metastases. As for the study in general: Between primary and metastasis resection, about 90% of the 20 patients were untreated. Median interval between primary and brain metastasis samples was roughly a year. Study observations and caveats: Paired lesions shared few clones; most were lesion-specific (mean Morisita around 0.21).

This CDR3 is 15 amino acids long. The germline V gene has CDR1 SGHRS and CDR2 YFSETQ. V trimming: 3 bases; J trimming: 4 bases; junction bases outside the gene matches: 5. Sequenced sample: tumor tissue from the primary lung tumor. The origin of this receptor is a man aged 55 to 70 with non-small cell lung cancer. This rearrangement joins TRBV5-1 to TRBJ2-7; 12 bases are shared with TRBD2. The CDR3, as DNA: TGCGCCAGCAGCTCCGGACTAGCGGGGCCTTACGAGCAGTACTTC. Translated, it gives CASSSGLAGPYEQYF.